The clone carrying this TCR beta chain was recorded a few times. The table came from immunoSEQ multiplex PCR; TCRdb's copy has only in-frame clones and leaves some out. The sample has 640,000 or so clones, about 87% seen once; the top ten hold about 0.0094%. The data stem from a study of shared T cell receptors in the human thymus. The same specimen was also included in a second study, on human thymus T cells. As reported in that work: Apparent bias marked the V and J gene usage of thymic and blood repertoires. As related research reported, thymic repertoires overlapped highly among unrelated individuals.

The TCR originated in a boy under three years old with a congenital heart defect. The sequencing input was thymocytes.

The CDR3 protein is CASSRRRTGELFF. The CDR3 region has the DNA TGTGCCAGCAGCCGAAGGAGAACCGGGGAGCTGTTTTTT. The chain is built from TRBV28 and TRBJ2-2; unclear D gene. Trimming removed 6 bases from V and 5 bases from J, with 10 bases in between. Germline assignment: CDR1 MDHEN and CDR2 SYDVKM. The CDR3 consists of 13 residues.